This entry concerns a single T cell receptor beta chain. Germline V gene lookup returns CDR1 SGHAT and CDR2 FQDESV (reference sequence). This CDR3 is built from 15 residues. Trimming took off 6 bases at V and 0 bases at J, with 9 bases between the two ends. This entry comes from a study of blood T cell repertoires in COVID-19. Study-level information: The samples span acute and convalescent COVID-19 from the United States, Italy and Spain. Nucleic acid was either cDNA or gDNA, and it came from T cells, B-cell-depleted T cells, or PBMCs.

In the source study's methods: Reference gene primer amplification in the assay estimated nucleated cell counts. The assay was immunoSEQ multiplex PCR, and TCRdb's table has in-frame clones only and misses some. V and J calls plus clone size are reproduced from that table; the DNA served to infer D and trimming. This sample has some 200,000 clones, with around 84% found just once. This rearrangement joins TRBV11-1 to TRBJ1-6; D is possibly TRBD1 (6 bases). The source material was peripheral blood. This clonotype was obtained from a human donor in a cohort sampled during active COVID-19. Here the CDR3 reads CASRDRSSYNSPLHF. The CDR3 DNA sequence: TGTGCCAGCAGAGACAGGAGCTCCTATAATTCACCCCTCCACTTT.